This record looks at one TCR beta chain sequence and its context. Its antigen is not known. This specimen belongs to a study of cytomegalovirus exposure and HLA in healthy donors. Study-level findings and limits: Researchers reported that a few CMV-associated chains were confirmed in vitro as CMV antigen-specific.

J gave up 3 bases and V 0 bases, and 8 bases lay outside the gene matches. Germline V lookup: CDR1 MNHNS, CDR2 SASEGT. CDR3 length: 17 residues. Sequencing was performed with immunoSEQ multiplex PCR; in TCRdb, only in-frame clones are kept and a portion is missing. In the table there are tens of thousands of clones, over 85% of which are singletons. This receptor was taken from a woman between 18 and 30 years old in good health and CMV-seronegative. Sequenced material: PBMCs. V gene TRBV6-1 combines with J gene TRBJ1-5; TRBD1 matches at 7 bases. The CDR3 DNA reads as TGTGCCAGCAGTGAAGCCCCCTACGGGACAGACAATCAGCCCCAGCATTTT. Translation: CASSEAPYGTDNQPQHF.